This TCR beta chain was observed in a study of T cell changes during pregnancy in multiple sclerosis. Germline V CDR1 and CDR2: SGHNT, YENEEA. Trimming removed 5 bases from V and 4 bases from J; junction bases left unmatched: 2. The CDR3 covers 15 residues. Some clones are missing from TCRdb's copy, which holds only in-frame ones; the method was immunoSEQ multiplex PCR. The sample shows roughly 100,000 clones, approximately 90% of them seen only once. This chain uses TRBV11-3 with TRBJ2-1; 13 bases match TRBD2. The clonotype originates from a female donor in good health, enrolled as a control in a pregnancy study. Specimen: peripheral blood, collected in the second trimester of pregnancy. Here the CDR3 reads CASSVGLAGYNEQFF. CDR3 in DNA: TGTGCCAGCAGCGTGGGACTAGCGGGGTACAATGAGCAGTTCTTC.